These 6 T cell receptor beta chains were sequenced from one sample in a study of technical replicates of blood from a handful of donors. Sequencing used immunoSEQ multiplex PCR; TCRdb keeps in-frame clones, though not all of them. The repertoire holds around 76,000 clones, with under 99% as singletons. Sequenced input: T cells isolated from PBMCs. The receptors stem from a human donor in good health.

The chain recombines TRBV28 with TRBJ2-7; TRBD2 agrees at 10 bases. The CDR3 is made up of 16 amino acids. Unmatched junction bases numbered 7, after V lost 3 bases and J lost 2 bases. Germline assignment: CDR1 MDHEN and CDR2 SYDVKM. CDR3 protein: CASSFELAGGTYEQYF. Written as DNA, the CDR3 is TGTGCCAGCAGTTTTGAATTAGCGGGAGGTACCTACGAGCAGTACTTC.

The V and J genes are TRBV9 and TRBJ2-7, with 8 bases identical to TRBD1. CDR1 is SGDLS and CDR2 is YYNGEE in the germline V gene. The junction had 5 bases not matched to a gene; V was cut back by 0 bases and J by 3 bases. CDR3 length: 15 amino acids. In DNA, the CDR3 is TGTGCCAGCAGCGTAGGGGACAGGAATCACTACGAGCAGTACTTC. It translates to CASSVGDRNHYEQYF.

The rearrangement links TRBV6-5 to TRBJ2-5, with D possibly being TRBD1 (6 bases). Per the germline V gene, CDR1 is MNHEY and CDR2 is SVGAGI. V was cut by 7 bases and J by 6 bases, with 21 bases left in between. The CDR3 is 15 residues long. CDR3 in amino acids: CASTRGRGLKKTQYF. The CDR3 DNA is TGTGCCAGCACCAGGGGTAGGGGCCTTAAAAAGACCCAGTACTTC.

This chain connects TRBV9 to TRBJ2-1; no definite D call. V was shortened by 4 bases and J by 2 bases, with 7 bases between the two germline ends. This CDR3 is 13 amino acids long. The germline gives CDR1 SGDLS, CDR2 YYNGEE. CDR3 nucleotides: TGTGCCAGCAGCCTGTATACCTACAATGAGCAGTTCTTC. Protein sequence: CASSLYTYNEQFF.

The chain couples TRBV7-9 to TRBJ2-1; no clear D. Per germline, CDR1 SEHNR and CDR2 FQNEAQ (reference sequence). The V end was cut by 6 bases, the J end by 6 bases, with 9 bases between. The CDR3 is made up of 12 amino acids. In DNA form, the CDR3 reads TGTGCCAGCAGTTATATCCCCAATGAGCAGTTCTTC. Translation: CASSYIPNEQFF.

This CDR3 reads CASSYRVLAFF. CDR3 DNA: TGTGCCAGCAGTTACAGGGTCTTAGCTTTCTTT. The gene calls are TRBV28 and TRBJ1-1, with D possibly being TRBD1 (6 bases). V lost 4 bases and J 10 bases, leaving 10 bases between the germline ends. The CDR3 length is 11 residues. Germline V gene data show CDR1 as MDHEN and CDR2 as SYDVKM.